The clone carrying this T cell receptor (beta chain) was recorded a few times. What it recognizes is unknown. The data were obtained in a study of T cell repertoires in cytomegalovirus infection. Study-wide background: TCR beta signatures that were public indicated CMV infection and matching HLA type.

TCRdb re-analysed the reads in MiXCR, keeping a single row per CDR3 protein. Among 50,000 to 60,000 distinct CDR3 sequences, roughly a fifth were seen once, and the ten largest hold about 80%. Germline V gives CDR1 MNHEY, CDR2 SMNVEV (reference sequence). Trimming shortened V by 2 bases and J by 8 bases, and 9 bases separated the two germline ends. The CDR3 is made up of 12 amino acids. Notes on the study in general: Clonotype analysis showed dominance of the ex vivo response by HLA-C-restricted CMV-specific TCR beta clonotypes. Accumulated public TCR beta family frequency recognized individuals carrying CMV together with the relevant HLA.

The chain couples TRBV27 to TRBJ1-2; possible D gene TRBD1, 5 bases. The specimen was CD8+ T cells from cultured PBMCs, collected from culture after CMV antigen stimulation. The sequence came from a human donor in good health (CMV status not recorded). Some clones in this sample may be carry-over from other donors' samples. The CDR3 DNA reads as TGTGCCAGCAGTTTAGGGGGTCGGGGCTACACCTTC. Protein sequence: CASSLGGRGYTF.